One and the same sample provided the 29 T cell receptor beta chains below, sequenced in a study of vaccination and CD4 T cells after COVID-19. Sequencing of cultured CD4+ T cell DNA used the Oncomine TCR Beta short-read assay. TCRdb recomputed calls from the PCR reads with MiXCR, one row per CDR3 protein. The sample holds 15,000 to 20,000 distinct CDR3 sequences, 40% to 55% seen once. These TCRs' antigens remain unknown. Noted treatment: approximately nine-day PBMC culture with coronavirus spike peptide pools or control peptides (ViraFEST assay). The specimen sequenced was CD4+ T cells from blood, cultured in vitro. These receptors were collected from a human donor who had recovered from COVID-19.

J is TRBJ1-1 and V is TRBV6-5; D uncertain. This CDR3 region has 14 residues. Germline CDR1 reads MNHEY; CDR2 reads SVGAGI. Trimming shortened V by 0 bases and J by 11 bases, and 16 bases separated the two germline ends. The CDR3 loop reads CASSYSVLLNGAFF. The CDR3 DNA follows: TGTGCCAGCAGTTACTCGGTCCTCTTAAATGGGGCTTTCTTT.

Written as DNA, the CDR3 is TGTGCCAGCAGTTTAGGGTTGTACGACTATGGCTACACCTTC. Its protein is CASSLGLYDYGYTF. V usage is TRBV12-3 or TRBV12-4 and J usage is TRBJ1-2; D is uncertain. Deletions cut 1 base from V and 3 bases from J, with 9 bases between. The length of the CDR3 is 14 residues.

This clonotype was detected a few times. The J gene is TRBJ1-2, the V gene TRBV27; D remains unclear. Germline V CDR1 and CDR2: MNHEY, SMNVEV (reference sequence). This CDR3 is built from 13 residues. V dropped 5 bases and J dropped 4 bases, with 11 bases sitting between them. CDR3 sequence reads: CASSIGLSYGYTF. As DNA, the CDR3 is TGTGCCAGCAGTATAGGTCTGTCCTATGGCTACACCTTC.

This clonotype has a handful of counts. The chain uses TRBV20-1 and TRBJ1-2; a weak D match, TRBD1 (5 bases). V lost 3 bases and J 8 bases, leaving 19 bases between the germline ends. CDR1 DFQATT and CDR2 SNEGSKA come from the germline V gene (reference sequence). The CDR3 length is 14 residues. CDR3 coding DNA: TGCAGTGCTAGGGGTGGGACCGCAGGTCTAGGCTACACCTTC. It yields the protein CSARGGTAGLGYTF.

This clonotype was counted only a few times. The rearrangement links TRBV15 to TRBJ1-2; the D is unclear. Germline lookup yields CDR1 LNHNV and CDR2 YYDKDF (reference sequence). This CDR3 is 14 amino acids long. Trimming pared 0 bases from V and 0 bases from J, leaving 5 bases between. CDR3 sequence reads: CATSRDRTNYGYTF. Here the CDR3 DNA reads TGTGCCACCAGCAGAGATCGGACTAACTATGGCTACACCTTC.

The rearrangement uses TRBV30 and TRBJ1-6; D is uncertain. This CDR3 region has 14 residues. CDR1 is GTSNPN and CDR2 is SVGIG in the germline V gene (reference sequence). V was clipped by 4 bases and J by 4 bases, with 11 bases between them. The CDR3 is CAWTLEQYNSPLHF. In DNA form, the CDR3 reads TGTGCCTGGACCCTGGAACAGTATAATTCACCCCTCCACTTT. Full variable domain (outside the CDR3, taken from reference TRBV30 and TRBJ1-6): SQTIHQWPATLVQPVGSPLSLECTVEGTSNPNLYWYRQAAGRGLQLLFYSVGIGQISSEVPQNLSASRPQDRQFILSSKKLLLSDSGFYLCAWTLEQYNSPLHFGNGTRLTVT.

This sequence joins TRBV27 and TRBJ2-6; possible D gene TRBD1, 6 bases. Deletions cut 6 bases from V and 2 bases from J, with 14 bases between. The CDR3 has 16 amino acids. CDR1 and CDR2 from the germline V gene are MNHEY and SMNVEV (reference sequence). The CDR3 reads CASRKTGSPGANVLTF. CDR3 nucleotides: TGTGCCAGCAGAAAGACAGGATCGCCTGGGGCCAACGTCCTGACTTTC.

The chain uses TRBV7-2 and TRBJ2-1; D is unresolved. This CDR3 is 14 amino acids long. Deletions cut 2 bases from V and 10 bases from J, with 15 bases between. CDR1 is SGHTA and CDR2 is FQGNSA in the germline V gene. For the CDR3, the DNA is TGTGCCAGCAGCTTATTAGCTCGATTGGGAGAGCAGTTCTTC. It codes for CASSLLARLGEQFF.

This clonotype is labeled as medium-sized. The chain combines TRBV5-6 with TRBJ2-7, with D perhaps being TRBD1 or TRBD2 (5 bases each). The V gene lost 4 bases and the J gene lost 4 bases, with 18 bases spanning the gap. The CDR3 has 15 residues. The germline CDR1 and CDR2 sequences are SGHDT and YYEEEE. CDR3 in DNA: TGTGCCAGCAGCCCAACGGGGCAGGGAGAGTACGAGCAGTACTTC. This sequence encodes CASSPTGQGEYEQYF.

The chain carries TRBV2 and TRBJ1-2; D unclear. This CDR3 is built from 13 residues. Trimming left V 4 bases short and J 5 bases short, with 11 bases between. The germline gives CDR1 SNHLY, CDR2 FYNNEI. CDR3 nucleotide sequence: TGTGCCAGCAGTGCAGCAGGCACTTATGGCTACACCTTC. Translation: CASSAAGTYGYTF.

The chain couples TRBV2 to TRBJ1-2, with TRBD1 matching 9 bases. The junction had 5 bases not matched to a gene; V was cut back by 10 bases and J by 2 bases. Germline V CDR1 and CDR2: SNHLY, FYNNEI. There are 13 residues in the CDR3. The CDR3: CANKQGANYGYTF. The DNA for the CDR3 is TGTGCCAATAAACAGGGGGCCAACTATGGCTACACCTTC.

The chain recombines TRBV21-1 with TRBJ2-3. TRBV21-1 is tagged as a pseudogene. The CDR3 spans 11 residues. The CDR3 DNA follows: TGTGCCAGCATTAAGACAGATACGCAGTATTTT. Translation gives CASIKTDTQYF.

This clonotype has more than one count but fewer than ten. This chain links TRBV15 with TRBJ1-2, with a weak D call TRBD1 (5 bases). CDR1 and CDR2 from the germline V gene are LNHNV and YYDKDF (reference sequence). V lost 4 bases and J lost 8, with 14 bases in between. This CDR3 has 13 residues. The CDR3 is CATSIGGWGGYTF. For the CDR3, the DNA is TGTGCCACCAGCATTGGGGGATGGGGCGGCTACACCTTC.

This chain links TRBV11-3 with TRBJ2-5; D gene ambiguous. Germline V gene data show CDR1 as SGHNT and CDR2 as YENEEA. The CDR3 loop spans 12 amino acids. V lost 1 base, J lost 5 bases, and 5 bases lay in between. The CDR3 bases are TGTGCCAGCAGCTTAGTATGGGAGACCCAGTACTTC. Translated: CASSLVWETQYF. Looking up the rest from reference TRBV11-3 and TRBJ2-5 gives the full variable domain: EAGVVQSPRYKIIEKKQPVAFWCNPISGHNTLYWYLQNLGQGPELLIRYENEEAVDDSQLPKDRFSAERLKGVDSTLKIQPAELGDSAVYLCASSLVWETQYFGPGTRLLVL.

The sample holds a few counts of this clonotype. V and J are TRBV7-8 and TRBJ1-5, with 7 bases identical to TRBD1. CDR3 length: 14 amino acids. Germline V gene sequence: CDR1 SGHVS, CDR2 FQNEAQ. Trimming removed 2 bases from V and 6 bases from J; junction bases left unmatched: 4. The CDR3 is CASSLTTGSQPQHF. The DNA for the CDR3 is TGTGCCAGCAGCTTAACGACAGGGAGTCAGCCCCAGCATTTT. The whole variable domain, remainder taken from reference TRBV7-8 and TRBJ1-5, is GAGVSQSPRYKVAKRGQDVALRCDPISGHVSLFWYQQALGQGPEFLTYFQNEAQLDKSGLPSDRFFAERPEGSVSTLKIQRTQQEDSAVYLCASSLTTGSQPQHFGDGTRLSIL.

The CDR3 reads CASSVSEGLAKNIQYF. DNA of the CDR3: TGTGCCAGCAGCGTATCAGAAGGGCTAGCCAAAAACATTCAGTACTTC. This sequence joins TRBV5-4 and TRBJ2-4; no clear D. CDR1 is SGHNT and CDR2 is YYREEE in the germline V gene (reference sequence). Trimming pared 4 bases from V and 0 bases from J, leaving 14 bases between. The CDR3 covers 16 residues.

A word on this clonotype: At one end the junction does not follow the germline gene, possibly because of a read error. This chain links TRBV6-1 with TRBJ2-3; possibly TRBD1 or TRBD2 for D (6 bases each). The CDR3 contains 15 residues. Germline values: CDR1 MNHNS, CDR2 SASEGT. CDR3 coding DNA: TGTGCCATCAGTGAGGAGGGGGTGGCAACAGATACGCAGTATTTT. This sequence encodes CAISEEGVATDTQYF.

This clonotype appeared a few times. The chain employs TRBV15 and TRBJ1-4; 7 bases map to TRBD1. This CDR3 is 15 amino acids long. CDR1 and CDR2 (germline): LNHNV, YYDKDF (reference sequence). V shed 5 bases, J shed 5 bases, and the junction held 8 bases outside the gene matches. The CDR3 is CATSHPGQINEKLFF. CDR3 nucleotides: TGTGCCACCAGCCATCCGGGACAGATAAATGAAAAACTGTTTTTT. Drawing the rest from reference TRBV15 and TRBJ1-4, the complete variable domain is DAMVIQNPRYQVTQFGKPVTLSCSQTLNHNVMYWYQQKSSQAPKLLFHYYDKDFNNEADTPDNFQSRRPNTSFCFLDIRSPGLGDTAMYLCATSHPGQINEKLFFGSGTQLSVL.

This clonotype has only a few counts. V usage is TRBV15 and J usage is TRBJ1-2; TRBD1 might be the D (6 bases). The V and J ends lost 0 bases and 8 bases respectively, with 13 bases between them. CDR3 size: 14 residues. Germline loops: CDR1 LNHNV, CDR2 YYDKDF (reference sequence). The DNA of the CDR3 is TGTGCCACCAGCAGAGAGAGGACAGTCAGCGGCTACACCTTC. This codes for CATSRERTVSGYTF.

The V call is TRBV2, the J call TRBJ1-5, with no clear D. The germline V gene encodes CDR1 SNHLY and CDR2 FYNNEI. The CDR3 runs 14 residues. V was trimmed by 3 bases and J by 5 bases, leaving 11 bases between them. The CDR3 region has the DNA TGTGCCAGCAGTGACTTCGCAGACGATCAGCCCCAGCATTTT. Translation gives CASSDFADDQPQHF.

This clonotype was picked up a small number of times. This rearrangement joins TRBV7-2 to TRBJ2-2; D may match TRBD1 or TRBD2 (6 bases each). The germline gives CDR1 SGHTA, CDR2 FQGNSA. The CDR3 contains 14 residues. Trimming took off 1 base at V and 15 bases at J, with 18 bases between the two ends. CDR3 in amino acids: CASSLGTDSGGMFF. CDR3 nucleotide sequence: TGTGCCAGCAGCTTAGGGACAGATTCCGGCGGGATGTTTTTT.

The chain uses TRBV5-1 and TRBJ2-3, with no clear D. V was trimmed by 2 bases and J by 4 bases, leaving 11 bases between them. Per the germline V gene, CDR1 is SGHRS and CDR2 is YFSETQ. This CDR3 has 14 amino acids. The CDR3, as DNA: TGCGCCAGCAGCTTTGCCGCAGCCGCAGATACGCAGTATTTT. Its protein is CASSFAAAADTQYF.

This chain joins TRBV20-1 and TRBJ1-1, with 7 bases fitting TRBD1. The CDR3 consists of 14 residues. V was clipped by 6 bases and J by 5 bases; unmatched bases: 12. Germline CDR1 is DFQATT and CDR2 is SNEGSKA (reference sequence). The CDR3 sequence is CSARVGGIETEAFF. The CDR3, as DNA: TGCAGTGCCCGCGTAGGGGGCATAGAAACTGAAGCTTTCTTT.

Points on this clonotype: Mismatch with germline at one junction end may stem from a read error. This chain joins TRBV12-3 or TRBV12-4 and TRBJ1-5; D perhaps matches TRBD1 (5 bases). CDR3 length equals 13 residues. The chain's CDR3 is CTSSRDSNQPQHF. The CDR3 nucleotides read TGTACCAGCAGTCGGGACAGCAATCAGCCCCAGCATTTT.

The chain carries TRBV7-9 and TRBJ1-2; 7 bases fit TRBD1. The CDR3 runs 13 residues. V gave up 1 base and J gave up 6 bases; unmatched junction bases: 2. Germline V gene data show CDR1 as SEHNR and CDR2 as FQNEAQ (reference sequence). CDR3 loop: CASSLGQGDGYTF. The CDR3 bases are TGTGCCAGCAGCTTAGGTCAGGGGGATGGCTACACCTTC. The variable domain in full, with the rest retrieved from reference TRBV7-9 and TRBJ1-2, is DTGVSQNPRHKITKRGQNVTFRCDPISEHNRLYWYRQTLGQGPEFLTYFQNEAQLEKSRLLSDRFSAERPKGSFSTLEIQRTEQGDSAMYLCASSLGQGDGYTFGSGTRLTVV.

The DNA for the CDR3 is TGTGCCAGCAGCTTGCTCCGGGACAGGGGAAATGGCTACACCTTC. Protein: CASSLLRDRGNGYTF. The chain carries TRBV5-4 and TRBJ1-2, with 10 bases that match TRBD1. Trimming cost V 1 base and J 6 bases; bases outside gene matches: 6. The germline gives CDR1 SGHNT, CDR2 YYREEE (reference sequence). There are 15 residues in the CDR3. Variable domain in full (rest from reference TRBV5-4 and TRBJ1-2): ETGVTQSPTHLIKTRGQQVTLRCSSQSGHNTVSWYQQALGQGPQFIFQYYREEENGRGNFPPRFSGLQFPNYSSELNVNALELDDSALYLCASSLLRDRGNGYTFGSGTRLTVV.

The chain uses TRBV19 and TRBJ1-4; possible D gene TRBD1, 5 bases. Trimming removed 5 bases at V and 7 bases at J, with 11 bases between. CDR1 and CDR2 from the germline V gene are LNHDA and SQIVND (reference sequence). This CDR3 spans 13 amino acids. Here the CDR3 reads CASSPRTREKLFF. CDR3 DNA: TGTGCCAGTAGTCCCAGGACACGTGAAAAACTGTTTTTT.

The chain carries TRBV27 and TRBJ2-7, with 8 bases aligning to TRBD2. V shed 8 bases, J shed 2 bases, and the junction held 11 bases outside the gene matches. The germline CDR1 and CDR2 sequences are MNHEY and SMNVEV (reference sequence). CDR3 length: 15 amino acids. The chain's CDR3 is CASSIFTSGPYEQYF. The CDR3 DNA reads as TGTGCCAGCTCTATTTTCACTAGCGGTCCCTACGAGCAGTACTTC.

The V and J genes are TRBV30 and TRBJ1-2; 12 bases map to TRBD1. Losses at the gene ends were 6 bases for V and 3 bases for J; bases not matched to a gene: 2. The CDR3 runs 13 residues. CDR1 is GTSNPN, CDR2 SVGIG, per germline (reference sequence). Here the CDR3 reads CACGTGGDYGYTF. In DNA, the CDR3 is TGTGCCTGCGGGACAGGGGGCGACTATGGCTACACCTTC. The full variable domain, rest sourced from reference TRBV30 and TRBJ1-2, is SQTIHQWPATLVQPVGSPLSLECTVEGTSNPNLYWYRQAAGRGLQLLFYSVGIGQISSEVPQNLSASRPQDRQFILSSKKLLLSDSGFYLCACGTGGDYGYTFGSGTRLTVV.